The 24 T cell receptor beta chains presented below share a single source sample, sequenced in a study of OX40 agonist ivuxolimab in advanced cancers. Sequencing used immunoSEQ multiplex PCR; TCRdb keeps in-frame clones, though not all of them. The sample carries tens of thousands of clones, about 83% recorded once. Sequences were derived from CD4+ or CD8+ T cells sorted from blood, sampled in a trial of the OX40 agonist ivuxolimab. The source of these receptors is an adult with an advanced solid tumor such as melanoma, head and neck, liver or kidney cancer.

V usage is TRBV5-4 and J usage is TRBJ2-7; D gene ambiguous. V was clipped by 1 base and J by 2 bases, with 7 bases between them. Germline values: CDR1 SGHNT, CDR2 YYREEE (reference sequence). CDR3 length: 13 residues. Here the CDR3 reads CASSLTATYEQYF. CDR3 bases: TGTGCCAGCAGCTTGACGGCTACCTACGAGCAGTACTTC.

By share, this clone counts as medium-sized. The chain carries TRBV6-4 and TRBJ2-3, with 13 bases matching TRBD2. Germline assignment: CDR1 MRHNA and CDR2 SNTAGT. This CDR3 comprises 15 residues. After removal of 5 bases from V and 3 bases from J, the junction contained 2 bases not matched to a gene. This CDR3 is CASSTSGGATDTQYF. DNA of the CDR3: TGTGCCAGCAGTACTAGCGGGGGGGCTACAGATACGCAGTATTTT.

V is TRBV14 and J is TRBJ2-5; D remains ambiguous. Between the trimmed V and J ends, which lost 4 bases and 0 bases, there was a span of 12 bases. The CDR3 is made up of 15 amino acids. CDR1 and CDR2 from the germline V gene are SGHDN and FVKESK. The CDR3 sequence is CASSLGRMYQETQYF. As DNA, the CDR3 is TGTGCCAGCAGCCTGGGCAGGATGTACCAAGAGACCCAGTACTTC.

The rearrangement joins TRBV6-1 to TRBJ2-3; the D is unclear. CDR3 length equals 11 residues. The V and J ends lost 6 bases and 3 bases respectively, with 4 bases between them. Looked up from germline, CDR1 is MNHNS and CDR2 is SASEGT. CDR3 protein: CASRYTDTQYF. CDR3 in DNA: TGTGCCAGCAGATATACAGATACGCAGTATTTT.

This clone occurred once. The gene calls are TRBV5-1 and TRBJ1-3, with TRBD1 matching over 7 bases. The CDR3 is 17 amino acids. Trimming took 4 bases from V and 3 from J; bases not matched to a gene: 13. Germline-derived CDR1 and CDR2 are SGHRS and YFSETQ. The CDR3 nucleotides are TGCGCCAGCAGCCTAACAACAGGGGTATGTTGTGGAAACACCATATATTTT. Amino acids: CASSLTTGVCCGNTIYF. The entire variable domain, with the rest obtained from reference TRBV5-1 and TRBJ1-3, is as follows: KAGVTQTPRYLIKTRGQQVTLSCSPISGHRSVSWYQQTPGQGLQFLFEYFSETQRNKGNFPGRFSGRQFSNSRSEMNVSTLELGDSALYLCASSLTTGVCCGNTIYFGEGSWLTVV.

The genes are TRBV5-1 and TRBJ1-6, with D unclear. This CDR3 is built from 14 residues. The germline gives CDR1 SGHRS, CDR2 YFSETQ. V lost 0 bases and J 5 bases, leaving 6 bases between the germline ends. CDR3 nucleotide sequence: TGCGCCAGCAGCTTGGCCCTAAATAATTCACCCCTCCACTTT. It yields the protein CASSLALNNSPLHF.

The chain links TRBV27 to TRBJ1-2, with D possibly TRBD1 on 6 matching bases. Germline loops: CDR1 MNHEY, CDR2 SMNVEV (reference sequence). V was clipped by 6 bases and J by 4 bases, with 21 bases between them. This CDR3 has 16 amino acids. The DNA of the CDR3 is TGTGCCAGCAGATCACAACAGGGAATCAACCCCTATGGCTACACCTTC. It translates to CASRSQQGINPYGYTF.

The chain has TRBV30 and TRBJ1-2, with 7 nucleotides matching TRBD1. The CDR3 totals 13 residues. CDR1 is GTSNPN and CDR2 is SVGIG in the germline V gene (reference sequence). J was trimmed by 6 bases and V by 2 bases; bases with no gene match: 6. CDR3 sequence: CAWSILQGDGYTF. The CDR3 DNA sequence: TGTGCCTGGAGTATTCTCCAGGGGGATGGCTACACCTTC.

This rearrangement joins TRBV13 to TRBJ2-7, with D perhaps assigned TRBD1 or TRBD2 (5 bases each). Germline assignment: CDR1 PRHDT and CDR2 FYEKMQ (reference sequence). V was shortened by 5 bases and J by 3 bases, with 17 bases between the two germline ends. CDR3 length: 15 residues. CDR3 residues: CASSPGTVYGYEQYF. CDR3 in DNA: TGTGCCAGCAGCCCTGGGACGGTCTACGGCTACGAGCAGTACTTC.

This clone was recorded only once. This rearrangement joins TRBV4-1 to TRBJ1-5, with TRBD1 as a possible D gene (6 bases). The V gene lost 0 bases and the J gene lost 4 bases, with 10 bases spanning the gap. In germline, CDR1 is MGHRA, CDR2 YSYEKL. The CDR3 loop spans 15 amino acids. The DNA of the CDR3 is TGCGCCAGCAGCCAAGAAGGGGGTATTAATCAGCCCCAGCATTTT. Amino acids: CASSQEGGINQPQHF.

V is TRBV18 and J is TRBJ2-1; tentatively, D is TRBD2 (6 bases). In germline, CDR1 is KGHSH, CDR2 LQKENI. This CDR3 has 14 amino acids. V shed 6 bases and J shed 10 bases, with 19 bases lying between them. As DNA, the CDR3 is TGTGCCAGCTCTCCCGGGACTCTCGAAGGGGAGCAGTTCTTC. Its protein product is CASSPGTLEGEQFF.

The rearrangement joins TRBV27 to TRBJ2-1, with D possibly matching TRBD1 (6 bases). The CDR3 loop spans 17 amino acids. Germline V lookup: CDR1 MNHEY, CDR2 SMNVEV (reference sequence). V shed 1 base and J shed 10 bases, with 23 bases lying between them. This CDR3 reads CASSLWAQGITMSEQFF. The DNA of the CDR3 is TGTGCCAGCAGTTTATGGGCCCAGGGGATAACAATGTCGGAGCAGTTCTTC.

In its sample, this clone was seen once. This chain connects TRBV7-2 to TRBJ1-1, with TRBD1 matching 7 bases. CDR3 length equals 15 residues. Germline CDR1 and CDR2: SGHTA and FQGNSA. The junction had 7 bases not matched to a gene; V was cut back by 2 bases and J by 4 bases. The DNA of the CDR3 is TGTGCCAGCAGCTTATTTCAGGCAGGGGGCACTGAAGCTTTCTTT. It specifies CASSLFQAGGTEAFF.

The chain is built from TRBV9 and TRBJ2-3; TRBD2 matches at 7 bases. The germline V gene encodes CDR1 SGDLS and CDR2 YYNGEE. With V trimmed by 3 bases and J by 0 bases, 4 bases remained unmatched. This CDR3 region has 15 residues. The CDR3 sequence: CASSGSGSSTDTQYF. DNA for the CDR3: TGTGCCAGCAGCGGTAGCGGGTCTAGCACAGATACGCAGTATTTT.

The chain links TRBV29-1 to TRBJ1-1; unclear D gene. Germline V gene lookup returns CDR1 SQVTM and CDR2 ANQGSEA. The CDR3 loop spans 13 amino acids. The V and J ends lost 3 bases and 1 base respectively, with 9 bases between them. The CDR3 is CSVESHGNTEAFF. The CDR3 DNA is TGCAGCGTTGAGAGTCACGGGAACACTGAAGCTTTCTTT. The variable domain in full, completed from reference TRBV29-1 and TRBJ1-1, reads SAVISQKPSRDICQRGTSLTIQCQVDSQVTMMFWYRQQPGQSLTLIATANQGSEATYESGFVIDKFPISRPNLTFSTLTVSNMSPEDSSIYLCSVESHGNTEAFFGQGTRLTVV.

The gene calls are TRBV11-2 and TRBJ2-2, with TRBD1 matching 7 bases. V lost 3 bases and J lost 5; bases outside the gene matches: 12. Germline lookup yields CDR1 SGHAT and CDR2 FQNNGV. The length of the CDR3 is 17 residues. CDR3 amino acids: CASSLGRQGLTTGELFF. CDR3 bases: TGTGCCAGCAGCTTGGGAAGACAGGGATTAACGACCGGGGAGCTGTTTTTT.

This clone came up once. The chain combines TRBV5-1 with TRBJ2-6; the match to TRBD1 covers 7 bases. Germline assignment: CDR1 SGHRS and CDR2 YFSETQ. The CDR3 spans 12 residues. J was trimmed by 11 bases and V by 3 bases; bases with no gene match: 2. The CDR3 DNA is TGCGCCAGCAGCTATGACAGGGACGTCCTGACTTTC. Translation gives CASSYDRDVLTF.

This chain links TRBV4-1 with TRBJ2-1; 14 bases agree with TRBD2. From germline, CDR1 is MGHRA and CDR2 YSYEKL. The junction had 6 bases not matched to a gene; V was cut back by 3 bases and J by 8 bases. This CDR3 is 16 amino acids long. CDR3 in amino acids: CASSQRGTSGSDEQFF. As DNA, the CDR3 is TGCGCCAGCAGCCAGAGAGGGACTAGCGGGAGCGATGAGCAGTTCTTC.

This chain connects TRBV27 to TRBJ2-1; D ambiguous. V was cut by 5 bases and J by 9 bases, with 11 bases left in between. The CDR3 consists of 12 residues. Germline CDR1 and CDR2: MNHEY and SMNVEV (reference sequence). CDR3 in amino acids: CASSLTRSEQFF. CDR3 DNA sequence: TGTGCCAGCAGTCTTACCCGGAGTGAGCAGTTCTTC.

The CDR3 here is CASSPAVGLGYEQYF. CDR3 in DNA: TGTGCCAGCAGTCCTGCCGTGGGACTAGGGTACGAGCAGTACTTC. The rearrangement joins TRBV27 to TRBJ2-7; TRBD2 matches 8 bases. From germline, CDR1 is MNHEY and CDR2 SMNVEV (reference sequence). With 5 bases clipped from V and 4 bases from J, the junction kept 10 bases outside the gene matches. The CDR3 spans 15 residues.

Points on this clone: A read error is the likely source, as a far larger clone sits one nucleotide away. This chain uses TRBV5-3 with TRBJ1-5, with D possibly matching TRBD1 (5 bases). TRBV5-3 is treated as an ORF (open reading frame) with a function not yet certain. The CDR3 runs to 14 residues. V shed 0 bases and J shed 6 bases, with 10 bases lying between them. This CDR3 reads CARSLAGDGQPQHF. The DNA of the CDR3 is TGTGCCAGAAGCTTGGCCGGGGACGGTCAGCCCCAGCATTTT.

V gene TRBV4-1 combines with J gene TRBJ2-7; D gene ambiguous. CDR3 length equals 14 residues. Trimming stripped 1 base from V and 4 bases from J, with 11 bases between. Germline V lookup: CDR1 MGHRA, CDR2 YSYEKL. The CDR3 region has the DNA TGCGCCAGCAGCCAAGCCGGGTCTTATTACGAGCAGTACTTC. It encodes CASSQAGSYYEQYF.

The sample holds one count of this clone. The CDR3 region has the DNA TGTGCCAGCAGTTTATCTGCCAGGGACGGCACAGATACGCAGTATTTT. This encodes CASSLSARDGTDTQYF. The rearrangement links TRBV28 to TRBJ2-3, with D perhaps matching TRBD1 or TRBD2 (5 bases each). The CDR3 extends over 16 amino acids. Germline CDR1 MDHEN, CDR2 SYDVKM. Trimming took off 1 base at V and 1 base at J, with 12 bases between the two ends.

The chain joins TRBV27 to TRBJ2-2; D is undetermined. This CDR3 contains 12 residues. V was pared by 2 bases and J by 4 bases, with 2 bases between. Per the germline V gene, CDR1 is MNHEY and CDR2 is SMNVEV (reference sequence). The CDR3 here is CASSLSTGELFF. The CDR3 bases are TGTGCCAGCAGTTTAAGCACCGGGGAGCTGTTTTTT.